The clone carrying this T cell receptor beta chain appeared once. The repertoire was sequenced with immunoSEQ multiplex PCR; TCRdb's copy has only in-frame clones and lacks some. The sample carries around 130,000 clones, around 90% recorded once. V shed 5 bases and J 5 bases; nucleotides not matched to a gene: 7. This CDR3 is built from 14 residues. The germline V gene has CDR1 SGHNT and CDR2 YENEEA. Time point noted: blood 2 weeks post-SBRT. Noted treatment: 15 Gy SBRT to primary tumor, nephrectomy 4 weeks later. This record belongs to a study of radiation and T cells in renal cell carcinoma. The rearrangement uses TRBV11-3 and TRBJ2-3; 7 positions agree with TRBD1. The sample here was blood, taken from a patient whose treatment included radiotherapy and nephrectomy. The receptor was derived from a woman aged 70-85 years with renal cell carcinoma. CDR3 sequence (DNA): TGTGCCAGCAGCATGCAGGGGGATGGAGATACGCAGTATTTT. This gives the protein CASSMQGDGDTQYF.